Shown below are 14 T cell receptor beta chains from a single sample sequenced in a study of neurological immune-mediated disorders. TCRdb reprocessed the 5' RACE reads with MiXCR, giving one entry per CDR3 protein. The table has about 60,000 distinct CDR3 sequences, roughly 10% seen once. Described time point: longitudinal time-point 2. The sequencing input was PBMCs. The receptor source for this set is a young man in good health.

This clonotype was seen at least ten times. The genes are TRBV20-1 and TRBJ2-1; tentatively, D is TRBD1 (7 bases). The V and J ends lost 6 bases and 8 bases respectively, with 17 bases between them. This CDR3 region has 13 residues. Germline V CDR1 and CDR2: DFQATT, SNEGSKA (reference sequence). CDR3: CSATLQGGDEQFF. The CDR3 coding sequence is TGCAGTGCGACCCTCCAGGGGGGCGATGAGCAGTTCTTC.

The CDR3 DNA reads TGTGCCAGCTCCTTAGATTTCGGGGCCAACGTCCTGACTTTC. It is translated as CASSLDFGANVLTF. This chain connects TRBV18 to TRBJ2-6; D remains ambiguous. There are 14 residues in the CDR3. Trimming shortened V by 6 bases and J by 4 bases, and 10 bases separated the two germline ends. Germline assignment: CDR1 KGHSH and CDR2 LQKENI.

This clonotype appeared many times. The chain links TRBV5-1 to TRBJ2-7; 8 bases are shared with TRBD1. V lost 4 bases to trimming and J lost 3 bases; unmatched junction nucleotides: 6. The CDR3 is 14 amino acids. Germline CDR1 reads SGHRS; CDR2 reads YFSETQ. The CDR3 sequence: CASSPRTGSYEQYF. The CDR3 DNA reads TGCGCCAGCAGCCCTAGGACAGGGAGCTACGAGCAGTACTTC.

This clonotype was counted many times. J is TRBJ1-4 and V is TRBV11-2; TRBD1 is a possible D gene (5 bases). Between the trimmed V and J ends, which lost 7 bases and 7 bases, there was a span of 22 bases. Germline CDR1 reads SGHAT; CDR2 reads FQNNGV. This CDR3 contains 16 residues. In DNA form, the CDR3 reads TGTGCCAGCACCCTAAGCCCCCAGGGAGAGGGTGAAAAACTGTTTTTT. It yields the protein CASTLSPQGEGEKLFF.

DNA for the CDR3: TGTGCCAGCAATACAGGGACTAGGTCAGATACGCAGTATTTT. Translated: CASNTGTRSDTQYF. V usage is TRBV2 and J usage is TRBJ2-3; 8 nucleotides match TRBD2. The germline V gene has CDR1 SNHLY and CDR2 FYNNEI. The CDR3 is made up of 14 amino acids. The junction had 7 bases not matched to a gene; V was cut back by 7 bases and J by 4 bases.

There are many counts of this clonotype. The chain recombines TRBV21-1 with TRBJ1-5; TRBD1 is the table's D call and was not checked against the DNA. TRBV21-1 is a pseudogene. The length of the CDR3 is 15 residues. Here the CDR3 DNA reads TGTGCCAGCGGCCCGACAGGATATAGCAATCAGCCCCAGCATTTT. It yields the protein CASGPTGYSNQPQHF.

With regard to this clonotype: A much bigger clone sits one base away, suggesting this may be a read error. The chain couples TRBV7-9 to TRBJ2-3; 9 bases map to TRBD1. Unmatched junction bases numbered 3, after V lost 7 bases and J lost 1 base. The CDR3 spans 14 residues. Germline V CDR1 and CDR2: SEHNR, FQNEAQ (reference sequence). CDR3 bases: TGTGCCAGCAACTGGACAGGGGGCACAGATACGCAGTATTTT. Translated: CASNWTGGTDTQYF.

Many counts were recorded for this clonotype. The CDR3 DNA is TGTGCCAGCAGCGTAGCAGGGGGCGGCACTGAAGCTTTCTTT. It specifies CASSVAGGGTEAFF. This sequence joins TRBV9 and TRBJ1-1; 8 bases match TRBD1. CDR1 SGDLS and CDR2 YYNGEE come from the germline V gene. The CDR3 is made up of 14 amino acids. Trimming took 0 bases from V and 4 from J; bases not matched to a gene: 2.

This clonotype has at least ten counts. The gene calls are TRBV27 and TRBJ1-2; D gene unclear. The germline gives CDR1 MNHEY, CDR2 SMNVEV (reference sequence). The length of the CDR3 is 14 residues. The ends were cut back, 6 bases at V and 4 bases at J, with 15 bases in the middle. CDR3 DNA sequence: TGTGCCAGCAGCCGGGCTCCCGAAGGCTATGGCTACACCTTC. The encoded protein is CASSRAPEGYGYTF.

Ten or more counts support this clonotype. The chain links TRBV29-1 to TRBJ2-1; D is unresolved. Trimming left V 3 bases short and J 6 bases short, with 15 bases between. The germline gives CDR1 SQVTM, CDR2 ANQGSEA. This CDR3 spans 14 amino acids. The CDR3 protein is CSVELGSLGNEQFF. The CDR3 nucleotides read TGCAGCGTTGAGTTGGGCAGTCTGGGCAATGAGCAGTTCTTC.

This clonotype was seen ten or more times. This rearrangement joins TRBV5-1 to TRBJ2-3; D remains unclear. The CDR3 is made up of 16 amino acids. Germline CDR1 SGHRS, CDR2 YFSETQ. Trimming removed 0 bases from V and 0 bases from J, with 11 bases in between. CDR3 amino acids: CASSLASVPSTDTQYF. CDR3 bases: TGCGCCAGCAGCTTGGCCTCAGTCCCTAGCACAGATACGCAGTATTTT.

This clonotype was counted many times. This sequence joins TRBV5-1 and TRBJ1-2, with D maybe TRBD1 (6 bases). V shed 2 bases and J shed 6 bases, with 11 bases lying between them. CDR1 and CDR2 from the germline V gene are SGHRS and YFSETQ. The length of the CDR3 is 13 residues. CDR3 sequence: CASSFGGADGYTF. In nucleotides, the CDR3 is TGCGCCAGCAGCTTTGGGGGCGCGGATGGCTACACCTTC.

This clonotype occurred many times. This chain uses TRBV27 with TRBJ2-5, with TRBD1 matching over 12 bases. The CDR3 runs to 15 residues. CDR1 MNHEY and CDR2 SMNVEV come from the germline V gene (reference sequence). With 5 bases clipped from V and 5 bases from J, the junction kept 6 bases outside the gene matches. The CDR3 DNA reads TGTGCCAGCAGTCTAGGGACAGGGGGCCGGGAGACCCAGTACTTC. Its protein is CASSLGTGGRETQYF.

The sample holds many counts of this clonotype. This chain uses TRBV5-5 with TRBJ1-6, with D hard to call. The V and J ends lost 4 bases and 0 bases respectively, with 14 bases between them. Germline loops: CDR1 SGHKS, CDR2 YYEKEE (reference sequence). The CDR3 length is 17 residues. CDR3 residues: CASSLIVLVSYNSPLHF. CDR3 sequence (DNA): TGTGCCAGCAGCCTGATAGTATTGGTCTCCTATAATTCACCCCTCCACTTT. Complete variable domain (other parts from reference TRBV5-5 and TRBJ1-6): DAGVTQSPTHLIKTRGQQVTLRCSPISGHKSVSWYQQVLGQGPQFIFQYYEKEERGRGNFPDRFSARQFPNYSSELNVNALLLGDSALYLCASSLIVLVSYNSPLHFGNGTRLTVT.